Listed here are 7 T cell receptor beta chains from one sample, sequenced in a study of T cells after yellow fever vaccination (dated by TCRdb to the late 2010s). The label giving this sample's treatment or condition can be read as: live attenuated yellow fever vaccine strain. Library creation used 5' RACE. The data were produced on an Illumina HiSeq 2500. The public reads were quality trimmed at Q25 with fastp and then assembled into clones with MiXCR by TCRdb, keeping productive beta chains. Rows are unified per CDR3 protein, each entry keeping the most common DNA and genes. For this sample there are a few hundred thousand distinct CDR3 sequences; about 6.6% appear just once. Roughly 19% of the sample is held by the ten biggest clonotypes. Material: PBMCs, obtained more than 35 days after the first yellow fever vaccination. The receptor source for this set is a man younger than 30 who received the YFV17D yellow fever vaccine.

CDR3 sequence (DNA): TGTGCCAGCAGCTTAGACCCGGGACAGGGGGGTCGCACTGAAGCTTTCTTT. Its protein product is CASSLDPGQGGRTEAFF. V gene TRBV7-6 combines with J gene TRBJ1-1, with TRBD1 identical over 11 bases. Germline V gives CDR1 SGHVS, CDR2 FNYEAQ. The V gene end was trimmed by 1 base and the J gene end by 4 bases; junction bases not matched to a gene: 8. CDR3 length: 17 amino acids.

This clonotype came up a few times. The chain is built from TRBV7-9 and TRBJ2-7, with D perhaps TRBD1 or TRBD2 (5 bases each). With 5 bases removed from V and 0 bases from J, the gap between germline ends came to 17 bases. CDR1 and CDR2 (germline): SEHNR, FQNEAQ (reference sequence). CDR3 length: 16 amino acids. The CDR3 DNA reads TGTGCCAGCAGCCATTCAACGGGACCGGTCTCCTACGAGCAGTACGTC. This encodes CASSHSTGPVSYEQYV.

There are many counts of this clonotype. This chain connects TRBV20-1 to TRBJ2-3; tentative D call: TRBD1 (5 bases). The CDR3 is 14 amino acids. Germline lookup yields CDR1 DFQATT and CDR2 SNEGSKA (reference sequence). V lost 6 bases and J 3 bases, leaving 16 bases between the germline ends. The CDR3 DNA sequence: TGCAGTGCCCCGGACCCAGGGCGAACAGATACGCAGTATTTT. As protein: CSAPDPGRTDTQYF.

The gene calls are TRBV5-6 and TRBJ2-1, with 10 bases aligning to TRBD2. The ends lost 3 bases at V and 4 bases at J; junction bases unmatched: 4. Germline assignment: CDR1 SGHDT and CDR2 YYEEEE. This CDR3 comprises 15 residues. The CDR3 is CASSSLAGEYNEQFF. The CDR3 nucleotides read TGTGCCAGCAGCTCCCTAGCGGGGGAATACAATGAGCAGTTCTTC.

This clonotype has a handful of counts. The V gene is TRBV20-1, the J gene TRBJ2-3, with 11 bases matching TRBD2. The V gene end was trimmed by 2 bases and the J gene end by 2 bases; junction bases not matched to a gene: 6. The CDR3 spans 16 residues. Germline-derived CDR1 and CDR2 are DFQATT and SNEGSKA (reference sequence). CDR3 DNA sequence: TGCAGTGCTAGACTGGGGACTAGCGGATTCACAGATACGCAGTATTTT. Residues: CSARLGTSGFTDTQYF.

In this sample, this clonotype turned up many times. This chain joins TRBV28 and TRBJ2-7; 14 bases match TRBD2. Germline trimming cut 8 bases from V and 9 bases from J; bases unmatched to any gene: 12. CDR3 length: 15 residues. The germline V gene has CDR1 MDHEN and CDR2 SYDVKM. CDR3 sequence: CASAPGLAGEKAQYV. The CDR3 nucleotides are TGTGCCAGCGCACCGGGACTAGCGGGGGAGAAAGCGCAGTACGTC.

A few counts support this clonotype. The rearrangement links TRBV5-1 to TRBJ1-6, with a tentative D call TRBD1 (5 bases). This CDR3 spans 13 amino acids. The germline V and J ends were trimmed by 0 bases and 13 bases, with 11 bases remaining between them. Germline CDR1 SGHRS, CDR2 YFSETQ. Here the CDR3 DNA reads TGCGCCAGCAGCTTGGAGGCAGGGAGTCCCCTCCACTTT. Encoded protein: CASSLEAGSPLHF.